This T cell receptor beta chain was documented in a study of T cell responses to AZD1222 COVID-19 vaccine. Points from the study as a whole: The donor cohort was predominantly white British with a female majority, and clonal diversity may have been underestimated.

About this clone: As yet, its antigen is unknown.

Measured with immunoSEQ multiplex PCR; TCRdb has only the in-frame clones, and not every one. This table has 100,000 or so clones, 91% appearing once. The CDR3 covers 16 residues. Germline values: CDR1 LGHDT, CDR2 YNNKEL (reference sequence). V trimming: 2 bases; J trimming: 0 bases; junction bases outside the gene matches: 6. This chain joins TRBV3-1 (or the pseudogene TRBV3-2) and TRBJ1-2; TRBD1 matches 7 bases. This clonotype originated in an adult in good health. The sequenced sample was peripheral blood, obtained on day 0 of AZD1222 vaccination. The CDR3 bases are TGTGCCAGCAGCCAACACTCCGGGACAGCTAACTATGGCTACACCTTC. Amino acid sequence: CASSQHSGTANYGYTF.